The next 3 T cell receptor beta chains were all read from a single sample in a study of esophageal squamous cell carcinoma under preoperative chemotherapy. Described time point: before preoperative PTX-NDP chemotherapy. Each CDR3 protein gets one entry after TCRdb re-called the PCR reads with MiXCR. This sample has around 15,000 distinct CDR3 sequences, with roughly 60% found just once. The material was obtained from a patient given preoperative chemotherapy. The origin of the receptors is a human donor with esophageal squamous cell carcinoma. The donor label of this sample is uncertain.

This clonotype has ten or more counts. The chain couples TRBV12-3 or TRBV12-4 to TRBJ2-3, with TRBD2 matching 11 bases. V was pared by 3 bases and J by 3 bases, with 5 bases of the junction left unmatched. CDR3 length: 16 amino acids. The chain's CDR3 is CASSLGTSGRTDTQYF. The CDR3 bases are TGTGCCAGCAGTTTGGGAACTAGCGGGAGAACAGATACGCAGTATTTT.

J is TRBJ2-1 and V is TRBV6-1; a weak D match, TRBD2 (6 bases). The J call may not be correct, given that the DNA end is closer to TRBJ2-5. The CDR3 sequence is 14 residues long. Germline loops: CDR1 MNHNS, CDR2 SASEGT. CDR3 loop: CASQRGQGGETQYF. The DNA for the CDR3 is TGTGCCAGCCAAAGAGGGCAGGGAGGAGAGACCCAGTACTTC.

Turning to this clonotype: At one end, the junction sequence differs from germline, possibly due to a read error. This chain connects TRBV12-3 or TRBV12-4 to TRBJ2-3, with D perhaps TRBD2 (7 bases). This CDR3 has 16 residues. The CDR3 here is CASRATGGGSPETQYF. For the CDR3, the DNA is TGTGCCAGCAGGGCGACTGGGGGGGGCAGCCCAGAGACGCAGTATTTC.